This record covers a single T cell receptor (beta chain). Its specificity is not known. The record originates from a study of cytotoxic CD8 clonotypes in ibrutinib-treated CLL. Whole-study context: 11 relapsed/refractory, roughly 15 treatment-naive; around 18 IGHV unmutated. Once treatment had gone on for a median of around 13 months, range 6 to 36, response samples were drawn.

General observations from the study: Clonality was elevated at ibrutinib response and had returned toward baseline at progression.

The TCR beta libraries used about 2 micrograms of genomic DNA that came from cryopreserved PBMCs. The data were produced by immunoSEQ multiplex PCR, yet TCRdb's version contains in-frame clones alone and is incomplete. This repertoire shows 250,000 or so clones, 60% to 75% found once; its top ten account for approximately 15%. This TCR derives from a human donor with chronic lymphocytic leukemia. The specimen was PBMCs, collected after 24 months of ibrutinib treatment.

CDR3 sequence (DNA): TGTGCCAGCAGCTTAGCGCGGGGGGATACGCAGTATTTT. Translating gives CASSLARGDTQYF. The rearrangement joins TRBV7-2 to TRBJ2-3; TRBD2 matches at 7 bases. Germline CDR1 is SGHTA and CDR2 is FQGNSA. With 0 bases clipped from V and 6 bases from J, the junction kept 0 bases outside the gene matches. The CDR3 has 13 amino acids.